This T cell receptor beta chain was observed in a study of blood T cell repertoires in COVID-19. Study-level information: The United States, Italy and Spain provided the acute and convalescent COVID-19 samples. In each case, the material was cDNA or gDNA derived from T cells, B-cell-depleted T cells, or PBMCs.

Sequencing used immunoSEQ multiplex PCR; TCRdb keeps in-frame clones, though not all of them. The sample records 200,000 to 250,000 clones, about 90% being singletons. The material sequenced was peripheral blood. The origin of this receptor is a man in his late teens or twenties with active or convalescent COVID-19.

The CDR3 protein is CASSELAGAQSEAFF. CDR3 in DNA: TGCGCCAGCAGTGAGTTGGCAGGGGCGCAGTCTGAAGCTTTCTTT. This chain uses TRBV10-2 with TRBJ1-1; D perhaps matches TRBD1 (6 bases). Trimming stripped 1 base from V and 6 bases from J, with 15 bases between. CDR1 and CDR2 from the germline V gene are WSHSY and SAAADI. The CDR3 sequence is 15 residues long.